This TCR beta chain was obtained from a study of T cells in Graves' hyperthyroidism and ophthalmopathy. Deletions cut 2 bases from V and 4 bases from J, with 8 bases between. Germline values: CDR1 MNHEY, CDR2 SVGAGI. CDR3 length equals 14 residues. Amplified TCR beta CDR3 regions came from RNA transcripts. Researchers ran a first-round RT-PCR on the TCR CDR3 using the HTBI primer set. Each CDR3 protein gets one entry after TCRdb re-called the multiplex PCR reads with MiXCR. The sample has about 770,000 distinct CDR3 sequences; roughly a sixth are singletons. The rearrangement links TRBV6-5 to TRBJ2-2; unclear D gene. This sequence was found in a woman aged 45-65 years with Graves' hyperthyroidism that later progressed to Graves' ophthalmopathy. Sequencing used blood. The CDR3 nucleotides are TGTGCCAGCAGTTACCGGGTTGGCACCGGGGAGCTGTTTTTT. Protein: CASSYRVGTGELFF.